This TCR beta chain was recorded in a study of T cells in Graves' hyperthyroidism and ophthalmopathy. This clonotype occurred many times. TCR beta CDR3 regions were amplified from RNA transcripts. An initial round of RT-PCR targeting the TCR CDR3 relied on the HTBI primer set. TCRdb re-called the multiplex PCR reads through MiXCR, storing one row per CDR3 protein. The sample has approximately 520,000 distinct CDR3 sequences; about a fifth are singletons. CDR3 size: 16 residues. V dropped 0 bases and J dropped 7 bases, with 19 bases sitting between them. Germline V gene data show CDR1 as SGHRS and CDR2 as YFSETQ.

The specimen sequenced was blood. V and J are TRBV5-1 and TRBJ2-5; D perhaps matches TRBD2 (7 bases). The sequence derives from a man between 18 and 29 years old with Graves' hyperthyroidism. The CDR3 loop reads CASSLGGGGGRGTQYF. For the CDR3, the DNA is TGCGCCAGCAGCTTGGGCGGGGGCGGCGGCCGGGGGACCCAGTACTTC.